Below, 5 T cell receptor beta chains from the same sample are listed, as sequenced in a study of T cells in tuberculosis. Time point defined: new active TB diagnosis, blood taken before or within 7 days of starting treatment. Method: immunoSEQ multiplex PCR; TCRdb's copy keeps in-frame clones and lacks some. Among approximately 46,000 clones, nearly 95% were seen once, and the ten largest hold more than 1.2%. The material sequenced was PBMCs, taken at tuberculosis diagnosis. These receptors came from an adult with tuberculosis.

The chain uses TRBV5-1 and TRBJ2-1, with no clear D. V was cut by 6 bases and J by 9 bases, with 10 bases left in between. Germline V lookup: CDR1 SGHRS, CDR2 YFSETQ. This CDR3 comprises 11 residues. DNA of the CDR3: TGCGCCAGCACCGTAGGCGGTGAGCAGTTCTTC. Encoded protein: CASTVGGEQFF.

The rearrangement joins TRBV29-1 to TRBJ1-1; D ambiguous. V lost 4 bases, J lost 1 base, and 10 bases lay in between. Germline V lookup: CDR1 SQVTM, CDR2 ANQGSEA. The CDR3 runs 13 residues. Here the CDR3 reads CSVGHGSNTEAFF. The CDR3 DNA reads TGCAGCGTTGGACACGGTTCGAACACTGAAGCTTTCTTT.

The chain joins TRBV4-3 to TRBJ2-7; D is perhaps TRBD2 (5 bases). Germline V gives CDR1 LGHNA, CDR2 YSLEER. The V end was cut by 1 base, the J end by 7 bases, with 8 bases between. The CDR3 totals 12 residues. The CDR3 protein is CASSQVPGEQYF. Written as DNA, the CDR3 is TGCGCCAGCAGCCAAGTCCCGGGGGAGCAGTACTTC.

This chain joins TRBV19 and TRBJ2-2; 15 nucleotides match TRBD2. Germline CDR1 reads LNHDA; CDR2 reads SQIVND (reference sequence). Trimming cost V 5 bases and J 4 bases; bases outside gene matches: 2. The CDR3 runs to 16 residues. CDR3 bases: TGTGCCAGTAGTTTGGGACTAGCGGGAGGCACCGGGGAGCTGTTTTTT. Residues: CASSLGLAGGTGELFF.

The chain joins TRBV7-2 to TRBJ1-3; tentative D call: TRBD1 (5 bases). This CDR3 has 15 residues. V lost 3 bases, J lost 8 bases, and 17 bases lay in between. CDR1 SGHTA and CDR2 FQGNSA come from the germline V gene. The CDR3 is CASSFTDYGGDTIYF. The CDR3 bases are TGTGCCAGCAGCTTTACCGATTACGGAGGGGACACCATATATTTT.